This TCR beta chain was obtained from a study of blood T cell repertoires in COVID-19. Germline V lookup: CDR1 KGHSH, CDR2 LQKENI. V lost 2 bases and J lost 0, with 16 bases in between. This CDR3 is 18 amino acids long. Sequencing was performed with immunoSEQ multiplex PCR; in TCRdb, only in-frame clones are kept and a portion is missing. The sample carries fewer than 85,000 clones, roughly 70% recorded once. This sequence originates from a human donor with acute or convalescent COVID-19. The donor label of this sample is uncertain. Sequencing was performed on peripheral blood. The chain recombines TRBV18 with TRBJ1-4; a weak D match, TRBD1 (5 bases). CDR3 bases: TGTGCCAGCTCACCAACCTCGGTGCGGGGGACAACTAATGAAAAACTGTTTTTT. It translates to CASSPTSVRGTTNEKLFF. Complete variable domain (other parts from reference TRBV18 and TRBJ1-4): NAGVMQNPRHLVRRRGQEARLRCSPMKGHSHVYWYRQLPEEGLKFMVYLQKENIIDESGMPKERFSAEFPKEGPSILRIQQVVRGDSAAYFCASSPTSVRGTTNEKLFFGSGTQLSVL.